What follows is one TCR beta chain and its context. The entry originates in a study of blood T cell repertoires in COVID-19. Study background: PBMCs, B-cell-depleted T cells, or T cells provided the cDNA or gDNA that made up the material.

Germline assignment: CDR1 KGHDR and CDR2 SFDVKD. The ends were cut back, 12 bases at V and 0 bases at J, with 18 bases in the middle. This CDR3 is built from 15 residues. In the original processing: How many nucleated cells were present was estimated from reference gene primer amplification. The table came from immunoSEQ multiplex PCR; TCRdb's copy has only in-frame clones and leaves some out. Clone size and the V and J calls come from that table; the DNA yielded D and trimming. The repertoire consists of around 250,000 clones, with 70% to 90% occurring once and the leading ten covering around 15%. Which cohort a participant joined came from the clinical history participants gave. Two negative PCRs, clearance, or symptom resolution had been documented for recovered Cohort 3 donors.

The receptor's source is a man aged 18 to 35 who had recovered from COVID-19. Sequenced sample: PBMCs or T cells enriched from blood (not recorded which). J is TRBJ2-3 and V is TRBV24-1; possible D gene TRBD1, 5 bases. CDR3 nucleotide sequence: TGTGCCCCTCTAGGGGTGCTCCCTAGCACAGATACGCAGTATTTT. Translated: CAPLGVLPSTDTQYF.